The next 30 T cell receptor beta chains were all read from a single sample in a study of T-cell reconstitution after alpha-beta-depleted transplantation in children. Researchers prepared the TCRbeta library using unique molecular identifiers, the study reports. TCRdb re-called the PCR reads through MiXCR, storing one row per CDR3 protein. The top ten hold 4% to 5% of the sample, which has about 610,000 distinct CDR3 sequences, approximately 10% seen once. Sample: PBMCs from the stem cell graft donor, taken from the stem cell graft. The receptors here all came from a human donor who donated a stem cell graft to a child with acute myeloid leukemia.

The genes are TRBV18 and TRBJ2-1, with D perhaps matching TRBD1 (5 bases). CDR3 size: 13 residues. V lost 3 bases and J 9 bases, leaving 12 bases between the germline ends. CDR1 and CDR2 (germline): KGHSH, LQKENI. Here the CDR3 reads CASSPQRTPEQFF. For the CDR3, the DNA is TGTGCCAGCTCACCTCAGAGGACACCTGAGCAGTTCTTC.

This chain connects TRBV7-2 to TRBJ2-2, with TRBD2 as a possible D gene (5 bases). V lost 5 bases, J lost 0 bases, and 13 bases lay in between. The germline CDR1 and CDR2 sequences are SGHTA and FQGNSA. The CDR3 loop spans 16 amino acids. The CDR3 nucleotides read TGTGCCAGCAGCCACCCCCGACTAACGAACACCGGGGAGCTGTTTTTT. Its translation: CASSHPRLTNTGELFF.

This sequence joins TRBV5-1 and TRBJ1-2; 7 bases are shared with TRBD1. Trimming cost V 2 bases and J 4 bases; bases outside gene matches: 5. The germline gives CDR1 SGHRS, CDR2 YFSETQ. The CDR3 is made up of 14 amino acids. CDR3 amino acids: CASSFDRDIYGYTF. CDR3 in DNA: TGCGCCAGCAGCTTTGACAGGGATATCTATGGCTACACCTTC.

This clonotype was found many times. This sequence joins TRBV7-6 and TRBJ2-5, with a possible D match to TRBD2 (5 bases). CDR1 SGHVS and CDR2 FNYEAQ come from the germline V gene. This CDR3 comprises 14 residues. The V end lost 1 base, the J end lost 5 bases, and 11 bases lay between the germline ends. This chain's CDR3 is CASSLDEGRETQYF. The CDR3 DNA reads TGTGCCAGCAGCTTAGACGAGGGAAGGGAGACCCAGTACTTC.

This clonotype was observed a few times. This rearrangement joins TRBV5-1 to TRBJ1-5, with D unresolved. The CDR3 totals 13 residues. Germline lookup yields CDR1 SGHRS and CDR2 YFSETQ. V was shortened by 4 bases and J by 7 bases, with 12 bases between the two germline ends. The CDR3 DNA reads TGCGCCAGCAGCCTCCGACCCGACCAGCCCCAGCATTTT. Amino acids: CASSLRPDQPQHF. The full variable domain, rest sourced from reference TRBV5-1 and TRBJ1-5, is KAGVTQTPRYLIKTRGQQVTLSCSPISGHRSVSWYQQTPGQGLQFLFEYFSETQRNKGNFPGRFSGRQFSNSRSEMNVSTLELGDSALYLCASSLRPDQPQHFGDGTRLSIL.

The chain is built from TRBV5-6 and TRBJ1-5; maybe TRBD1 (6 bases). This CDR3 has 18 residues. Trimming took off 4 bases at V and 3 bases at J, with 23 bases between the two ends. Germline V gene sequence: CDR1 SGHDT, CDR2 YYEEEE. The chain's CDR3 is CASSARGGRGNLNQPQHF. The CDR3 DNA sequence: TGTGCCAGCAGCGCCCGAGGTGGCAGGGGCAATCTCAATCAGCCCCAGCATTTT.

Ten or more counts support this clonotype. The chain links TRBV20-1 to TRBJ2-5, with D hard to call. V lost 0 bases to trimming and J lost 5 bases, with 16 bases between them. The length of the CDR3 is 15 residues. Germline loops: CDR1 DFQATT, CDR2 SNEGSKA (reference sequence). This CDR3 reads CSAREVLSRLETQYF. DNA for the CDR3: TGCAGTGCTAGAGAAGTACTAAGTCGATTGGAGACCCAGTACTTC.

A remark on this clonotype: A clone one base away is much larger, so this may be a read error. The chain uses TRBV11-2 and TRBJ2-1; possible D gene TRBD2, 5 bases. Deletions cut 8 bases from V and 15 bases from J, with 17 bases between. The germline V gene has CDR1 SGHAT and CDR2 FQNNGV. The CDR3 runs to 11 residues. The CDR3 DNA reads as TGTGCCAGCCGACTACTGGAAGGGCTGTTCTTC. The encoded protein is CASRLLEGLFF.

This chain connects TRBV29-1 to TRBJ1-1, with D uncertain. Trimming cost V 6 bases and J 0 bases, with 14 bases left between them. CDR3 size: 14 residues. CDR1 is SQVTM and CDR2 is ANQGSEA in the germline V gene. This CDR3 is CSVTGGQVNTEAFF. As DNA, the CDR3 is TGCAGCGTCACTGGTGGGCAGGTGAACACTGAAGCTTTCTTT.

This clonotype was observed many times. This chain joins TRBV20-1 and TRBJ2-7, with 10 bases lining up with TRBD2. Germline V gene sequence: CDR1 DFQATT, CDR2 SNEGSKA (reference sequence). Germline trimming cut 0 bases from V and 2 bases from J; bases unmatched to any gene: 4. This CDR3 is built from 15 residues. The chain's CDR3 is CSARDPTSGTYEQYF. The CDR3 DNA reads TGCAGTGCTAGAGATCCAACTAGCGGGACCTACGAGCAGTACTTC.

This clonotype was detected many times. The V gene is TRBV4-2, the J gene TRBJ2-3; the match to TRBD2 covers 9 bases. Germline lookup yields CDR1 LGHNA and CDR2 YNFKEQ. The CDR3 extends over 18 amino acids. After removal of 0 bases from V and 7 bases from J, the junction contained 14 bases not matched to a gene. The CDR3: CASSQDKLGAGGSHTQYF. The CDR3 DNA sequence: TGTGCCAGCAGCCAAGATAAGTTGGGAGCGGGAGGCAGTCATACGCAGTATTTT.

Only a few counts were recorded for this clonotype. The chain has TRBV7-2 and TRBJ2-4; D could derive from TRBD1 or TRBD2 (7 bases each). This CDR3 has 15 amino acids. Looked up from germline, CDR1 is SGHTA and CDR2 is FQGNSA. The V gene lost 5 bases and the J gene lost 4 bases, with 15 bases spanning the gap. The CDR3 DNA follows: TGTGCCAGCAGCAGCGGGACAGCATTTAAAAACATTCAGTACTTC. Translating it yields CASSSGTAFKNIQYF.

A few counts support this clonotype. This sequence joins TRBV24-1 and TRBJ2-5; weak D call: TRBD2 (6 bases). CDR1 is KGHDR, CDR2 SFDVKD, per germline. V lost 9 bases and J lost 0, with 10 bases in between. The CDR3 covers 13 residues. The CDR3 coding sequence is TGTGCCACCGGAGGGTCCTACCAAGAGACCCAGTACTTC. Protein product: CATGGSYQETQYF.

This clonotype has a count of ten or more. This rearrangement joins TRBV12-3 or TRBV12-4 to TRBJ2-4; D remains ambiguous. The CDR3 is 14 residues long. V shed 6 bases and J shed 0 bases, with 9 bases lying between them. As DNA, the CDR3 is TGTGCCAGCAGGAACACAGTAGCCAAAAACATTCAGTACTTC. This codes for CASRNTVAKNIQYF.

This clonotype was counted between two and nine times. V and J are TRBV20-1 and TRBJ2-1; D not resolved. The CDR3 totals 13 residues. V gave up 3 bases and J gave up 15 bases, with 21 bases separating them. CDR1 is DFQATT and CDR2 is SNEGSKA in the germline V gene (reference sequence). The CDR3 bases are TGCAGTGCTAGTAAAGGCGCGGAGCCCACCAGGTTCTTC. Encoded protein: CSASKGAEPTRFF.

In this sample, this clonotype turned up a few times. This chain links TRBV5-1 with TRBJ1-1; D is unresolved. This CDR3 comprises 15 residues. Trimming stripped 1 base from V and 0 bases from J, with 10 bases between. From germline, CDR1 is SGHRS and CDR2 YFSETQ. The CDR3 sequence is CASSLMVGLNTEAFF. In DNA, the CDR3 is TGCGCCAGCAGCTTGATGGTCGGGTTGAACACTGAAGCTTTCTTT.

This clonotype showed up many times. This chain uses TRBV12-3 or TRBV12-4 with TRBJ2-5, with 7 bases fitting TRBD1. Trimming at V came to 4 bases and at J to 6 bases, leaving 8 bases not matched to a gene. This CDR3 region has 14 residues. The DNA of the CDR3 is TGTGCCAGCAGTTCGCCCGGACAGGAACAGACCCAGTACTTC. Translation gives CASSSPGQEQTQYF.

This clonotype was observed at least ten times. The CDR3: CASGKGLIRYEQYF. The CDR3 DNA reads as TGTGCCAGCGGCAAGGGACTGATACGTTACGAGCAGTACTTC. The chain uses TRBV7-2 and TRBJ2-7, with a weak D call TRBD2 (6 bases). Germline CDR1 SGHTA, CDR2 FQGNSA. This CDR3 region has 14 residues. Trimming stripped 8 bases from V and 4 bases from J, with 18 bases between.

The chain couples TRBV9 to TRBJ1-5; D gene unclear. The CDR3 extends over 15 amino acids. The V end lost 0 bases, the J end lost 6 bases, and 13 bases lay between the germline ends. Germline lookup yields CDR1 SGDLS and CDR2 YYNGEE. CDR3 residues: CASSVGWDLGQPQHF. The DNA for the CDR3 is TGTGCCAGCAGCGTAGGGTGGGATTTGGGTCAGCCCCAGCATTTT.

This clonotype turned up a few times. The CDR3: CASQRGRDGELFF. The CDR3 DNA is TGTGCCAGTCAAAGGGGACGAGACGGGGAGCTGTTTTTT. V gene TRBV28 combines with J gene TRBJ2-2; either TRBD1 or TRBD2 may supply D (5 bases each). The V gene's germline CDR1 is MDHEN and CDR2 SYDVKM. Trimming left V 9 bases short and J 7 bases short, with 15 bases between. There are 13 residues in the CDR3.

This clonotype was picked up a small number of times. This rearrangement joins TRBV10-3 to TRBJ1-1; D not certain. The CDR3 is 15 residues long. V lost 7 bases and J lost 1, with 16 bases in between. Looked up from germline, CDR1 is ENHRY and CDR2 is SYGVKD. The CDR3 is CAITRSGSENTEAFF. The CDR3 DNA follows: TGTGCCATCACCAGATCGGGATCCGAGAACACTGAAGCTTTCTTT.

Concerning this clonotype: This could be a read error, since a much larger clone is one nucleotide away. This chain connects TRBV15 to TRBJ1-5, with D unresolved. There are 16 residues in the CDR3. Germline V CDR1 and CDR2: LNHNV, YYDKDF (reference sequence). The CDR3 loop is CAASRAVGVGNQPQHF. The CDR3 DNA is TGTGCCGCCAGCAGAGCCGTCGGGGTTGGCAATCAGCCCCAGCATTTT.

The sample holds many counts of this clonotype. The chain has TRBV3-1 and TRBJ2-7; a possible D gene is TRBD1 (5 bases). The germline V gene has CDR1 LGHDT and CDR2 YNNKEL (reference sequence). The V end was cut by 3 bases, the J end by 2 bases, with 8 bases between. This CDR3 has 13 residues. CDR3 nucleotides: TGTGCCAGCAGCCAGAGACAGACCTACGAGCAGTACTTC. Translated: CASSQRQTYEQYF.

About this clonotype: The junction does not match germline at one end; this may be a read error. The V call is TRBV12-3 or TRBV12-4, the J call TRBJ2-1, with TRBD2 matching over 9 bases. This CDR3 is built from 16 residues. The CDR3 sequence: CASTGGSGGSYNGQFF. The CDR3 region has the DNA TGTGCCAGCACCGGGGGTAGCGGGGGCTCCTACAATGGGCAGTTCTTC.

This clonotype was seen a few times. The chain uses TRBV9 and TRBJ2-2, with 8 positions matching TRBD2. This CDR3 region has 16 residues. CDR1 SGDLS and CDR2 YYNGEE come from the germline V gene. Trimming at V came to 0 bases and at J to 5 bases, leaving 6 bases not matched to a gene. CDR3 nucleotide sequence: TGTGCCAGCAGCGTAGCACCGGGAGGGCCGACCGGGGAGCTGTTTTTT. Protein: CASSVAPGGPTGELFF.

This clonotype showed up just a few times. The chain combines TRBV29-1 with TRBJ2-5, with D perhaps TRBD1 (6 bases). Germline V gene lookup returns CDR1 SQVTM and CDR2 ANQGSEA. The CDR3 covers 15 residues. With 6 bases removed from V and 1 base from J, the gap between germline ends came to 18 bases. The chain's CDR3 is CSVRETGVPQETQYF. CDR3 nucleotide sequence: TGCAGCGTGCGCGAGACAGGAGTCCCCCAAGAGACCCAGTACTTC.

In this sample, this clonotype turned up a few times. The chain joins TRBV20-1 to TRBJ2-7; D unclear. This CDR3 region has 14 residues. Germline loops: CDR1 DFQATT, CDR2 SNEGSKA (reference sequence). V was trimmed by 0 bases and J by 4 bases, leaving 13 bases between them. The CDR3 region is CSARDAVFTYEQYF. As DNA, the CDR3 is TGCAGTGCTAGAGATGCAGTCTTCACATACGAGCAGTACTTC.

Only a few counts were recorded for this clonotype. The genes are TRBV18 and TRBJ2-7; D is perhaps TRBD2 (5 bases). Germline V gives CDR1 KGHSH, CDR2 LQKENI. V was cut by 3 bases and J by 1 base, with 19 bases left in between. This CDR3 spans 17 amino acids. The CDR3: CASSPELGSGFSYEQYF. The CDR3 nucleotides read TGTGCCAGCTCACCCGAACTGGGCTCGGGGTTTTCCTACGAGCAGTACTTC.

This clonotype was detected a few times. The chain links TRBV29-1 to TRBJ2-1; D possibly corresponds to TRBD2 (6 bases). This CDR3 is 14 amino acids long. CDR1 and CDR2 (germline): SQVTM, ANQGSEA. V was trimmed by 3 bases and J by 0 bases, leaving 9 bases between them. The DNA for the CDR3 is TGCAGCGTTGAGCGGGGAGTCTCCTACAATGAGCAGTTCTTC. The encoded protein is CSVERGVSYNEQFF.

The rearrangement uses TRBV5-1 and TRBJ2-1; no firm D call. Trimming removed 2 bases from V and 6 bases from J, with 12 bases in between. This CDR3 spans 14 amino acids. Germline V CDR1 and CDR2: SGHRS, YFSETQ. CDR3 amino acids: CASSFTQRGNEQFF. CDR3 bases: TGCGCCAGCAGCTTCACCCAGAGAGGCAATGAGCAGTTCTTC. Full variable domain (outside the CDR3, taken from reference TRBV5-1 and TRBJ2-1): KAGVTQTPRYLIKTRGQQVTLSCSPISGHRSVSWYQQTPGQGLQFLFEYFSETQRNKGNFPGRFSGRQFSNSRSEMNVSTLELGDSALYLCASSFTQRGNEQFFGPGTRLTVL.